This entry lists 32 T cell receptor beta chains sequenced from one sample in a study of T cells in localized non-small cell lung cancer. Clones were sequenced by immunoSEQ multiplex PCR, and TCRdb holds only the in-frame ones, with some missing. The data contain about 18,000 clones, 90% to 95% of them singletons. The sample was peripheral blood, taken before any cancer treatment. The receptors were gathered from a woman aged 40-69 years with stage I lung adenocarcinoma.

The chain uses TRBV4-3 and TRBJ1-1, with D perhaps TRBD1 (6 bases). The ends were cut back, 3 bases at V and 3 bases at J, with 17 bases in the middle. Looked up from germline, CDR1 is LGHNA and CDR2 is YSLEER. The CDR3 sequence is 16 residues long. This CDR3 reads CASSQTARGRDTEAFF. CDR3 bases: TGCGCCAGCAGCCAGACGGCCAGGGGCCGTGACACTGAAGCTTTCTTT.

The chain is built from TRBV7-6 and TRBJ2-7, with D perhaps matching TRBD2 (6 bases). Per germline, CDR1 SGHVS and CDR2 FNYEAQ. V lost 1 base and J lost 1, with 8 bases in between. The CDR3 has 14 amino acids. The CDR3 bases are TGTGCCAGCAGCTTAGAGGGGAGGTCCTACGAGCAGTACTTC. Its protein is CASSLEGRSYEQYF.

The chain carries TRBV11-2 and TRBJ1-6; D unresolved. In germline, CDR1 is SGHAT, CDR2 FQNNGV. This CDR3 comprises 11 residues. V was cut by 0 bases and J by 18 bases, with 9 bases left in between. The CDR3 spells CASSLDSFPHF. CDR3 in DNA: TGTGCCAGCAGCTTAGATTCGTTTCCCCACTTT.

Here the CDR3 DNA reads TGCGCCAGCAGCCATCGACTAGCGGGGTCCCAAAGCGAGACCCAGTACTTC. Translation: CASSHRLAGSQSETQYF. The chain joins TRBV5-1 to TRBJ2-5; 11 bases line up with TRBD2. The CDR3 runs 17 residues. The V gene end was trimmed by 4 bases and the J gene end by 5 bases; junction bases not matched to a gene: 13. Germline V gives CDR1 SGHRS, CDR2 YFSETQ.

This CDR3 is CASRQGFTGTEAFF. The CDR3 bases are TGTGCCAGCAGACAGGGGTTTACTGGCACTGAAGCTTTCTTT. V usage is TRBV6-5 and J usage is TRBJ1-1; TRBD1 matches 7 bases. The CDR3 consists of 14 residues. Germline CDR1 MNHEY, CDR2 SVGAGI. Losses at the gene ends were 6 bases for V and 4 bases for J; bases not matched to a gene: 8.

This chain connects TRBV4-3 to TRBJ1-5; D unresolved. Germline V gene data show CDR1 as LGHNA and CDR2 as YSLEER. V lost 6 bases, J lost 0 bases, and 12 bases lay in between. The CDR3 is 15 amino acids. Here the CDR3 DNA reads TGCGCCAGCAGTCCGATATTAAGTAGCAATCAGCCCCAGCATTTT. It specifies CASSPILSSNQPQHF.

The chain recombines TRBV9 with TRBJ2-1; D is possibly TRBD1 or TRBD2 (5 bases each). The V gene's germline CDR1 is SGDLS and CDR2 YYNGEE. V was shortened by 1 base and J by 9 bases, with 11 bases between the two germline ends. This CDR3 is built from 13 residues. The CDR3 sequence is CASSVYHGAEQFF. CDR3 bases: TGTGCCAGCAGCGTATATCACGGGGCTGAGCAGTTCTTC.

The V call is TRBV7-8, the J call TRBJ2-7; D could derive from TRBD1 or TRBD2 (6 bases each). V was shortened by 0 bases and J by 1 base, with 13 bases between the two germline ends. This CDR3 comprises 16 residues. Germline lookup yields CDR1 SGHVS and CDR2 FQNEAQ. CDR3 DNA sequence: TGTGCCAGCAGCTTAGCGCGAGGGGGGTCTTCCTACGAGCAGTACTTC. Residues: CASSLARGGSSYEQYF. Full variable domain (rest looked up from reference TRBV7-8 and TRBJ2-7): GAGVSQSPRYKVAKRGQDVALRCDPISGHVSLFWYQQALGQGPEFLTYFQNEAQLDKSGLPSDRFFAERPEGSVSTLKIQRTQQEDSAVYLCASSLARGGSSYEQYFGPGTRLTVT.

Written as DNA, the CDR3 is TGTGCCAGCAGTGAAGTGGCAGGGGGCACAGATACGCAGTATTTT. Its translation: CASSEVAGGTDTQYF. The chain joins TRBV6-1 to TRBJ2-3; D might be TRBD1 (6 bases). The V end was cut by 1 base, the J end by 1 base, with 9 bases between. Germline lookup yields CDR1 MNHNS and CDR2 SASEGT. The CDR3 extends over 15 amino acids.

V usage is TRBV10-3 and J usage is TRBJ1-1, with no clear D. From germline, CDR1 is ENHRY and CDR2 SYGVKD. The CDR3 spans 12 residues. Between the trimmed V and J ends, which lost 9 bases and 5 bases, there was a span of 13 bases. In DNA form, the CDR3 reads TGTGCCATAGAGGGAATAGGGACTGAAGCTTTCTTT. This gives the protein CAIEGIGTEAFF.

V is TRBV6-6 and J is TRBJ1-1; D uncertain. CDR1 and CDR2 (germline): MNHNY, SVGAGI (reference sequence). CDR3 length: 12 residues. The V and J ends lost 1 base and 2 bases respectively, with 2 bases between them. The chain's CDR3 is CASSYYNTEAFF. CDR3 DNA sequence: TGTGCCAGCAGTTACTATAACACTGAAGCTTTCTTT.

The rearrangement links TRBV15 to TRBJ1-2; D is undetermined. Germline V gene lookup returns CDR1 LNHNV and CDR2 YYDKDF (reference sequence). The V end was cut by 0 bases, the J end by 2 bases, with 10 bases between. There are 15 residues in the CDR3. Here the CDR3 reads CATSRDKALNYGYTF. CDR3 DNA: TGTGCCACCAGCAGAGATAAGGCCCTAAACTATGGCTACACCTTC.

This clone was seen a single time. The chain recombines TRBV18 with TRBJ2-1; D gene unclear. This CDR3 is built from 12 residues. Germline V gene sequence: CDR1 KGHSH, CDR2 LQKENI. V lost 3 bases and J 8 bases, leaving 8 bases between the germline ends. The CDR3 DNA reads TGTGCCAGCTCACCGGCCGGCGATGAGCAGTTCTTC. It translates to CASSPAGDEQFF.

In its sample, this clone was seen once. V usage is TRBV9 and J usage is TRBJ1-2; possibly TRBD1 for D (6 bases). Trimming shortened V by 4 bases and J by 4 bases, and 11 bases separated the two germline ends. The CDR3 extends over 13 amino acids. Germline loops: CDR1 SGDLS, CDR2 YYNGEE. The CDR3 DNA reads as TGTGCCAGCAGCCCCCAGACAGGCTATGGCTACACCTTC. This codes for CASSPQTGYGYTF.

The rearrangement links TRBV19 to TRBJ2-1; 9 bases align to TRBD1. CDR1 is LNHDA, CDR2 SQIVND, per germline (reference sequence). V shed 4 bases and J 10 bases; nucleotides not matched to a gene: 11. The CDR3 is 15 amino acids. The CDR3 nucleotides read TGTGCCAGTAGTAGTCATGGGACAGGGAATGGCGAGCAGTTCTTC. Residues: CASSSHGTGNGEQFF.

The chain has TRBV6-4 and TRBJ1-1; TRBD1 is a possible D gene (5 bases). V was pared by 4 bases and J by 5 bases, with 17 bases between. The CDR3 runs 15 residues. Germline CDR1 MRHNA, CDR2 SNTAGT. Written as DNA, the CDR3 is TGTGCCAGCAGTGTACAGGTGGGGGAACGGACTGAAGCTTTCTTT. As protein: CASSVQVGERTEAFF.

The chain has TRBV19 and TRBJ2-3; 8 positions match TRBD2. The CDR3 has 14 amino acids. CDR1 is LNHDA and CDR2 is SQIVND in the germline V gene (reference sequence). With V trimmed by 6 bases and J by 4 bases, 6 bases remained unmatched. In nucleotides, the CDR3 is TGTGCCAGTAGGGGACGGGGGGGATCAGATACGCAGTATTTT. Translation gives CASRGRGGSDTQYF.

Only a few counts were recorded for this clone. CDR3 in DNA: TGTGCCAGCAGCTTATACCAAGGGACTGAAGCTTTCTTT. Its translation is CASSLYQGTEAFF. The rearrangement joins TRBV7-3 to TRBJ1-1; D is ambiguous. V lost 2 bases, J lost 5 bases, and 9 bases lay in between. The germline CDR1 and CDR2 sequences are SGHTA and FQGTGA. The CDR3 has 13 amino acids.

The V gene is TRBV19, the J gene TRBJ2-7; D gene ambiguous. The V end was cut by 6 bases, the J end by 5 bases, with 14 bases between. Germline V CDR1 and CDR2: LNHDA, SQIVND (reference sequence). CDR3 length equals 13 residues. The CDR3 DNA follows: TGTGCCAGTAGCATCTCCCCCGCGGACGAGCAGTACTTC. As protein: CASSISPADEQYF.

The gene calls are TRBV7-9 and TRBJ1-2, with D perhaps TRBD1 (6 bases). The CDR3 consists of 15 residues. Germline V CDR1 and CDR2: SEHNR, FQNEAQ (reference sequence). V was trimmed by 8 bases and J by 2 bases, leaving 18 bases between them. The CDR3 DNA sequence: TGTGCCAGCGGACCCAAAGACCAGGGGAACTATGGCTACACCTTC. Translation: CASGPKDQGNYGYTF.

Turning to this clone: Sequence at one end of the junction differs from germline and may be a read error. V gene TRBV19 combines with J gene TRBJ2-2, with TRBD1 identical over 8 bases. CDR3 size: 14 residues. The germline CDR1 and CDR2 sequences are LNHDA and SQIVND (reference sequence). The CDR3 DNA reads TGTGCTAGTAACCCCCGACAGGGGCCCGGGGAGCTGTTTTTT. Encoded protein: CASNPRQGPGELFF.

This clone was seen more than once but under ten times. The V gene is TRBV7-9, the J gene TRBJ1-1; a possible D gene is TRBD1 (5 bases). The CDR3 loop spans 14 amino acids. Germline V CDR1 and CDR2: SEHNR, FQNEAQ (reference sequence). The germline V and J ends were trimmed by 6 bases and 2 bases, with 13 bases remaining between them. The CDR3 protein is CASRPTGENTEAFF. The CDR3 region has the DNA TGTGCCAGCAGACCCACGGGGGAAAACACTGAAGCTTTCTTT.

The V and J genes are TRBV7-9 and TRBJ1-5; D is perhaps TRBD1 (6 bases). The CDR3 totals 14 residues. V was pared by 8 bases and J by 1 base, with 12 bases between. The germline V gene has CDR1 SEHNR and CDR2 FQNEAQ (reference sequence). CDR3 sequence (DNA): TGTGCCAGCCAACAACAGGGAAGCAATCAGCCCCAGCATTTT. Residues: CASQQQGSNQPQHF.

The chain couples TRBV5-5 to TRBJ2-7, with 12 bases matching TRBD2. The J segment lost 4 bases and the V segment lost 4 bases, leaving 9 bases of the junction unmatched. CDR1 is SGHKS and CDR2 is YYEKEE in the germline V gene (reference sequence). The length of the CDR3 is 16 residues. CDR3 in amino acids: CASSLQTSGSLYEQYF. The CDR3 nucleotides read TGTGCCAGCAGCCTTCAGACTAGCGGGAGTTTGTACGAGCAGTACTTC.

The gene calls are TRBV11-3 and TRBJ1-1; 7 bases align to TRBD1. CDR3 length: 13 amino acids. Germline-derived CDR1 and CDR2 are SGHNT and YENEEA. With V trimmed by 4 bases and J by 7 bases, 6 bases remained unmatched. CDR3 loop: CASSSPRTGEAFF. In DNA, the CDR3 is TGTGCCAGCAGCTCACCCCGGACAGGTGAAGCTTTCTTT.

This chain connects TRBV5-1 to TRBJ2-7, with 7 bases that match TRBD2. J gave up 6 bases and V 0 bases, and 6 bases lay outside the gene matches. CDR3 length equals 14 residues. The germline gives CDR1 SGHRS, CDR2 YFSETQ. The CDR3 protein is CASSLGGLVLEQYF. CDR3 DNA sequence: TGCGCCAGCAGCTTGGGAGGACTAGTGCTCGAGCAGTACTTC.

This clone was counted a few times. V usage is TRBV6-5 and J usage is TRBJ1-5, with D unresolved. The V gene lost 2 bases and the J gene lost 10 bases, with 12 bases spanning the gap. The germline V gene has CDR1 MNHEY and CDR2 SVGAGI. This CDR3 comprises 13 residues. The CDR3 nucleotides read TGTGCCAGCAGTTACACGGAAGTTGGACCCCAGCATTTT. Encoded protein: CASSYTEVGPQHF.

The chain employs TRBV7-2 and TRBJ2-1; D may be TRBD2 (5 bases). Germline V CDR1 and CDR2: SGHTA, FQGNSA. V shed 0 bases and J shed 6 bases, with 6 bases lying between them. The CDR3 has 13 amino acids. The CDR3 region has the DNA TGTGCCAGCAGCTTAGCGAGGGTCAATGAGCAGTTCTTC. It encodes CASSLARVNEQFF.

The V and J genes are TRBV7-2 and TRBJ2-7, with 8 bases identical to TRBD2. CDR1 SGHTA and CDR2 FQGNSA come from the germline V gene. There are 14 residues in the CDR3. V trimming: 5 bases; J trimming: 6 bases; junction bases outside the gene matches: 9. DNA of the CDR3: TGTGCCAGCAGCCCCGGGGTAGCGGGGAGCGAGCAGTACTTC. Translated: CASSPGVAGSEQYF.

CDR3 DNA sequence: TGTGCCAGCAGGCGTAGCGGGGCAGCCTACAATGAGCAGTTCTTC. It is translated as CASRRSGAAYNEQFF. The chain links TRBV28 to TRBJ2-1; TRBD2 matches 8 bases. CDR3 length: 15 residues. J was trimmed by 2 bases and V by 6 bases; bases with no gene match: 6. Germline V lookup: CDR1 MDHEN, CDR2 SYDVKM.

The chain is built from TRBV7-8 and TRBJ2-7; D unresolved. This CDR3 comprises 13 residues. Trimming removed 2 bases from V and 2 bases from J, with 7 bases in between. Germline V gives CDR1 SGHVS, CDR2 FQNEAQ. DNA for the CDR3: TGTGCCAGCAGCTTACCCCTAACCTACGAGCAGTACTTC. Protein sequence: CASSLPLTYEQYF.

The rearrangement links TRBV21-1 to TRBJ2-7; TRBD2 is the table's D call, not checked against the DNA. TRBV21-1 is deemed a pseudogene. There are 17 residues in the CDR3. CDR3 residues: CASSKTLTRADPYEQYF. The CDR3 region has the DNA TGTGCCAGCAGCAAAACGTTAACTAGGGCAGATCCCTACGAGCAGTACTTC.